Below, 10 T cell receptor beta chains from the same sample are listed, as sequenced in a study of shared clonotypes between healthy human individuals. The naive CD8 fraction comprised CD45RO-negative cells positively selected for CCR7 and excluded terminally differentiated effector memory CD45RA+ cells. Repertoires were generated with immunoSEQ multiplex PCR, while TCRdb's copy carries only in-frame clones and drops some. The table has under 2,000,000 clones, approximately 94% seen once. Specimen: naive CD8+ T cells sorted from blood. The source is a man between 18 and 35 years old in good health.

The V gene is TRBV30, the J gene TRBJ1-1; D possibly corresponds to TRBD1 (6 bases). The germline V gene encodes CDR1 GTSNPN and CDR2 SVGIG (reference sequence). Deletions cut 4 bases from V and 3 bases from J, with 18 bases between. This CDR3 has 15 residues. The CDR3 here is CAWKVQGRGDTEAFF. The CDR3 coding sequence is TGTGCCTGGAAAGTCCAGGGGCGCGGGGACACTGAAGCTTTCTTT.

The sample holds one count of this clone. V is TRBV6-5 and J is TRBJ1-2; D is ambiguous. V was trimmed by 4 bases and J by 5 bases, leaving 11 bases between them. CDR1 is MNHEY and CDR2 is SVGAGI in the germline V gene. This CDR3 comprises 13 residues. CDR3 residues: CASSFGKGYGYTF. Here the CDR3 DNA reads TGTGCCAGCAGTTTCGGAAAGGGTTATGGCTACACCTTC.

The rearrangement uses TRBV6-6 and TRBJ2-1; the match to TRBD1 covers 7 bases. Germline-derived CDR1 and CDR2 are MNHNY and SVGAGI (reference sequence). The trim removed 2 bases at V and 8 bases at J, leaving 3 bases unmatched. This CDR3 has 13 residues. In nucleotides, the CDR3 is TGTGCCAGCAGTTACGTCCAGGGGGATGAGCAGTTCTTC. Its protein product is CASSYVQGDEQFF.

The V and J genes are TRBV2 and TRBJ2-3, with TRBD1 identical over 9 bases. Germline assignment: CDR1 SNHLY and CDR2 FYNNEI. The V gene end was trimmed by 3 bases and the J gene end by 3 bases; junction bases not matched to a gene: 4. The CDR3 loop spans 15 amino acids. CDR3 protein: CASSDTGGATDTQYF. In DNA, the CDR3 is TGTGCCAGCAGTGACACAGGGGGCGCAACAGATACGCAGTATTTT.

V and J are TRBV15 and TRBJ2-2; 9 positions match TRBD1. Looked up from germline, CDR1 is LNHNV and CDR2 is YYDKDF (reference sequence). This CDR3 has 18 amino acids. Losses at the gene ends were 5 bases for V and 3 bases for J; bases not matched to a gene: 13. CDR3 bases: TGTGCCACCAGCGTCCCCCCGGAACAGGGGGCGGACACCGGGGAGCTGTTTTTT. It is translated as CATSVPPEQGADTGELFF.

The chain is built from TRBV6-8 and TRBJ2-3; D possibly corresponds to TRBD2 (6 bases). V was pared by 5 bases and J by 1 base, with 10 bases between. The germline gives CDR1 MNHGY, CDR2 SAAAGT. The CDR3 is 14 amino acids. CDR3 coding DNA: TGTGCCAGCAGTACGCCGGGAGGCACAGATACGCAGTATTTT. Its translation: CASSTPGGTDTQYF.

The chain links TRBV7-8 to TRBJ2-4; D might be TRBD2 (7 bases). CDR3 size: 15 residues. Per germline, CDR1 SGHVS and CDR2 FQNEAQ. Trimming pared 5 bases from V and 6 bases from J, leaving 17 bases between. CDR3 in DNA: TGTGCCAGCAGCCCATGGGGGGGGGCCCCAAACATTCAGTACTTC. This gives the protein CASSPWGGAPNIQYF.

The rearrangement links TRBV7-8 to TRBJ2-7; 8 positions match TRBD2. Germline CDR1 and CDR2: SGHVS and FQNEAQ. The CDR3 has 13 amino acids. After removal of 3 bases from V and 5 bases from J, the junction contained 3 bases not matched to a gene. The CDR3 loop is CASSLEAGDEQYF. CDR3 in DNA: TGTGCCAGCAGCTTGGAAGCGGGAGACGAGCAGTACTTC.

The chain links TRBV5-6 to TRBJ2-3; the D is unclear. Trimming took off 6 bases at V and 4 bases at J, with 9 bases between the two ends. Germline lookup yields CDR1 SGHDT and CDR2 YYEEEE. This CDR3 has 12 residues. The CDR3 sequence: CASMSRPDTQYF. CDR3 DNA sequence: TGTGCCAGCATGTCCCGGCCAGATACGCAGTATTTT. Full variable domain (outside the CDR3, taken from reference TRBV5-6 and TRBJ2-3): DAGVTQSPTHLIKTRGQQVTLRCSPKSGHDTVSWYQQALGQGPQFIFQYYEEEERQRGNFPDRFSGHQFPNYSSELNVNALLLGDSALYLCASMSRPDTQYFGPGTRLTVL.

The chain recombines TRBV18 with TRBJ2-7; perhaps TRBD1 as D (7 bases). The germline V gene has CDR1 KGHSH and CDR2 LQKENI. Trimming pared 5 bases from V and 2 bases from J, leaving 13 bases between. This CDR3 region has 14 residues. The CDR3 coding sequence is TGTGCCAGCTCATCGGGGGACAGCCCCTACGAGCAGTACTTC. As protein: CASSSGDSPYEQYF.